This T cell receptor (beta chain) was found in a study of long-term antiretroviral therapy in people with HIV. Study-wide points: With ART, diversity went up but was still lower than in transplant donor controls. Blood was collected between about 2003 and 2017, possibly under older ART regimens. CDR3 length ranges were narrower in HIV repertoires than in controls.

The assay used was immunoSEQ (version v3.0), run at survey level. Assay: immunoSEQ multiplex PCR; the TCRdb copy retains only in-frame clones and omits some. The sample lists 6,500 to 8,000 clones; roughly 88% were seen once. Every donor contributed at least one pre-ART and at least two post-ART PBMC samples. This CDR3 is built from 16 residues. The ends lost 4 bases at V and 0 bases at J; junction bases unmatched: 7. Germline CDR1 and CDR2: LGHNA and YNFKEQ. A word on this clone: The antigen is undetermined.

This sequence was found in a woman between 45 and 65 years old with HIV. Sequences were derived from unsorted PBMCs, sampled 3.7 years after starting antiretroviral therapy. The chain has TRBV4-2 and TRBJ2-3; 7 bases are shared with TRBD2. CDR3 sequence reads: CASSPHARESTDTQYF. The CDR3 coding sequence is TGTGCCAGCAGCCCCCACGCGCGGGAGAGCACAGATACGCAGTATTTT.